Below are 6 T cell receptor beta chains sequenced from a single sample in a study of T cell changes during pregnancy in multiple sclerosis. The protocol was immunoSEQ multiplex PCR, while the TCRdb copy is restricted to in-frame clones and leaves out a portion. Among fewer than 50,000 clones, around 94% were seen once, and the ten largest hold roughly 0.34%. The sequencing here drew on CD4+ T cells from peripheral blood mononuclear cells, taken in the third trimester of pregnancy. The receptors were sampled from a female donor with multiple sclerosis, enrolled in a pregnancy study.

The chain has TRBV19 and TRBJ2-2, with TRBD1 as a possible D gene (5 bases). V was clipped by 7 bases and J by 8 bases, with 17 bases between them. Germline CDR1 and CDR2: LNHDA and SQIVND (reference sequence). The CDR3 spans 14 residues. CDR3 protein: CASTRSASGGELFF. CDR3 coding DNA: TGTGCCAGTACCCGGTCCGCTTCAGGGGGGGAGCTGTTTTTT. The full variable domain, its missing parts supplied by reference TRBV19 and TRBJ2-2, is DGGITQSPKYLFRKEGQNVTLSCEQNLNHDAMYWYRQDPGQGLRLIYYSQIVNDFQKGDIAEGYSVSREKKESFPLTVTSAQKNPTAFYLCASTRSASGGELFFGEGSRLTVL.

The rearrangement joins TRBV5-1 to TRBJ2-1; tentatively, D is TRBD2 (5 bases). V shed 4 bases and J shed 2 bases, with 13 bases lying between them. The CDR3 spans 15 residues. CDR1 and CDR2 (germline): SGHRS, YFSETQ. CDR3 region: CASSVGLSAYNEQFF. In nucleotides, the CDR3 is TGCGCCAGCAGCGTAGGACTGTCCGCCTACAATGAGCAGTTCTTC.

This clone has a single count. The chain recombines TRBV18 with TRBJ1-5, with 8 nucleotides matching TRBD1. The V gene end was trimmed by 3 bases and the J gene end by 0 bases; junction bases not matched to a gene: 4. The V gene's germline CDR1 is KGHSH and CDR2 LQKENI. This CDR3 comprises 16 residues. The CDR3 nucleotides read TGTGCCAGCTCACCCTGGACAGGGATTAGCAATCAGCCCCAGCATTTT. It is translated as CASSPWTGISNQPQHF.

For the CDR3, the DNA is TGTGCCAGCAGTATCCCCAACGGGGGCTACACCTTC. It yields the protein CASSIPNGGYTF. This chain connects TRBV28 to TRBJ1-2; the D is unclear. CDR1 is MDHEN, CDR2 SYDVKM, per germline. This CDR3 has 12 residues. V gave up 5 bases and J gave up 8 bases, with 12 bases separating them.

The V call is TRBV5-4, the J call TRBJ1-1, with 8 bases fitting TRBD1. Germline trimming cut 0 bases from V and 0 bases from J; bases unmatched to any gene: 7. CDR1 and CDR2 from the germline V gene are SGHNT and YYREEE (reference sequence). The CDR3 covers 17 residues. The CDR3 nucleotides are TGTGCCAGCAGCTTGGGGGGGGGACAGGTCTTGAACACTGAAGCTTTCTTT. Its translation is CASSLGGGQVLNTEAFF.

The rearrangement joins TRBV28 to TRBJ1-2, with TRBD1 matching over 11 bases. V lost 6 bases and J lost 4; bases outside the gene matches: 13. The CDR3 extends over 17 amino acids. Germline CDR1 reads MDHEN; CDR2 reads SYDVKM. This CDR3 reads CASRRSGTGGRVYGYTF. The CDR3, as DNA: TGTGCCAGCAGAAGATCCGGGACAGGGGGTAGGGTCTATGGCTACACCTTC.